Given below is one T cell receptor beta chain in context. In the original analysis: How many nucleated cells were present was estimated from reference gene primer amplification. The table came from immunoSEQ multiplex PCR; TCRdb's copy has only in-frame clones and leaves some out. V, J and clone size derive from that table, while D and trimming were established from the DNA sequence. The repertoire holds roughly 120,000 clones, almost 90% seen once, with 0.88% in the top ten. The record originates from a study of blood T cell repertoires in COVID-19. Study context: Researchers got acute and convalescent COVID-19 samples from the United States, Italy and Spain. Sources were T cells, B-cell-depleted T cells, or PBMCs; the material itself was cDNA or gDNA.

Trimming cost V 4 bases and J 4 bases, with 11 bases left between them. The CDR3 totals 15 residues. Germline loops: CDR1 KGHSH, CDR2 LQKENI. Sequencing was done on a sample of peripheral blood. This sequence was found in a woman aged 50 to 60 with active or convalescent COVID-19. The chain couples TRBV18 to TRBJ2-6; TRBD1 is a possible D gene (5 bases). CDR3 in DNA: TGTGCCAGCTCACTCTCAGGGCCCGGGGCCAACGTCCTGACTTTC. Translating it yields CASSLSGPGANVLTF.